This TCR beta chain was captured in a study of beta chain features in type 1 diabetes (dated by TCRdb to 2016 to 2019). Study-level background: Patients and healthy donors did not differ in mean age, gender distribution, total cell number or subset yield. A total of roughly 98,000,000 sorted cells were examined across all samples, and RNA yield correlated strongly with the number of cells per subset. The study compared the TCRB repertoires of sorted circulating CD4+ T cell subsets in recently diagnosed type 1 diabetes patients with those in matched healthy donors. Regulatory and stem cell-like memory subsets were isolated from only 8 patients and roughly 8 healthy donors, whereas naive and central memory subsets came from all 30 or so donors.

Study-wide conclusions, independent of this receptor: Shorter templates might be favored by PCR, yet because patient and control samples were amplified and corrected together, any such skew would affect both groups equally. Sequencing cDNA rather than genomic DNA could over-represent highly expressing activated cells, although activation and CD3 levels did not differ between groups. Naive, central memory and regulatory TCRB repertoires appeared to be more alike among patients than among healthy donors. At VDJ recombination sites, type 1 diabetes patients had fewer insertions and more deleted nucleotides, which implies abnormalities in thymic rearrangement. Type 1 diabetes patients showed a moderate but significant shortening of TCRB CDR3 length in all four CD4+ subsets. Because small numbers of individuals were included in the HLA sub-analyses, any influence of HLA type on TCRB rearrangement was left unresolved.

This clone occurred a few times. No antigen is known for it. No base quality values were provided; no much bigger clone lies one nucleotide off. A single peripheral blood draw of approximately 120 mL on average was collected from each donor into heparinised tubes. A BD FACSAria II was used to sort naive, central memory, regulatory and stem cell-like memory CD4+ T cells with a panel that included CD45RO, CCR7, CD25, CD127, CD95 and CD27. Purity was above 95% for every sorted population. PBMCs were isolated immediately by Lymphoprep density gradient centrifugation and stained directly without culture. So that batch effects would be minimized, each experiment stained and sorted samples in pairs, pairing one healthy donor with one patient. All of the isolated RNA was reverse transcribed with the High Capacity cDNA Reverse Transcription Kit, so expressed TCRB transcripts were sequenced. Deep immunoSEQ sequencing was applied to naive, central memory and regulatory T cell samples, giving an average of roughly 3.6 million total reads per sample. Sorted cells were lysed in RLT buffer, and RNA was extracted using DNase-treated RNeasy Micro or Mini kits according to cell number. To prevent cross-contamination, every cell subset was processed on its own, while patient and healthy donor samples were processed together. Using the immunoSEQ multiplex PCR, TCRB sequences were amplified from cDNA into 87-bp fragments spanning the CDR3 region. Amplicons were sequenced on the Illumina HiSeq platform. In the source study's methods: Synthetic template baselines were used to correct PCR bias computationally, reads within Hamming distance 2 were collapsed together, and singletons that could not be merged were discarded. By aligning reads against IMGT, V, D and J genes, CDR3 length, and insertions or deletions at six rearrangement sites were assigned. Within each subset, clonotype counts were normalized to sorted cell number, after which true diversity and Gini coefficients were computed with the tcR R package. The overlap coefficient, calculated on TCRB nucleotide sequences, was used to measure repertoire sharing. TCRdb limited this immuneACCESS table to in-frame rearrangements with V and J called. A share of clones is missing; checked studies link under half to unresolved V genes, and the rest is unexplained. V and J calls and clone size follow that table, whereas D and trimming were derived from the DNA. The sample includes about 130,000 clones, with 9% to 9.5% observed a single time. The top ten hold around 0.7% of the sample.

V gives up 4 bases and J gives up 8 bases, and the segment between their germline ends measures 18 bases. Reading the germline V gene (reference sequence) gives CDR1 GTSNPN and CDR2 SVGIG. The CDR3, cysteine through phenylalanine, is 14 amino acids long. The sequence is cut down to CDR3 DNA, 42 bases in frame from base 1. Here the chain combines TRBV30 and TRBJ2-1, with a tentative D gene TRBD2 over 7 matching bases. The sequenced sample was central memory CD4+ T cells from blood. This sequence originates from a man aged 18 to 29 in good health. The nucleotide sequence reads TGTGCCTGGACCGAAGGGGGGGCCATTGATGAGCAGTTCTTC. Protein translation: CAWTEGGAIDEQFF.